Included here is one T cell receptor beta chain sequence, with context. The sample belongs to a study of blood T cells in healthy people across ages. The CDR3 spans 16 residues. Per germline, CDR1 KGHSH and CDR2 LQKENI. A sample-barcoded 5' primer and a J-beta primer mix were used in a second PCR of about 6 to 11 cycles. TCRdb recomputed calls from the 5' RACE reads with MiXCR, one row per CDR3 protein. The top ten clones hold 25% to 35% of a sample with around 800,000 distinct CDR3 sequences, around 62% of them seen once. This chain links TRBV18 with TRBJ2-1; D unclear. TRBJ2-7 explains the end of the DNA better; the J call may be wrong. This TCR was recovered from a man aged 25 to 40 in good health. Source material: blood. The DNA for the CDR3 is TGTGCCAGCTCACCACCGCTGGGCTGGAAATCCTACGAGCAGTACTTC. Protein: CASSPPLGWKSYEQYF.